This T cell receptor beta chain was captured by sequencing in a study of memory CD4+ T cells and cytomegalovirus serostatus. Study conclusions and caveats: The CMV-associated TCR signature appears largely within the CD4+ memory repertoire. Of 150 to 200 reported CMV TCRbeta sequences, about 70 were found in memory CD4+ repertoires.

Of note for this clone: Its matching antigen is unknown.

Produced via immunoSEQ multiplex PCR; TCRdb's table is partial and in-frame only. The sample shows under 50,000 clones, about 73% of them seen only once. There are 14 residues in the CDR3. Germline CDR1 and CDR2: SGHNT and YYREEE (reference sequence). V lost 3 bases and J lost 3, with 13 bases in between. Single viable CD3+CD4+CD8-CD45RO+ cells were sorted as the memory CD4+ T cells. CD4+ T cells were isolated by positive magnetic selection. The sequence was collected from an adult in good health and CMV-seronegative. V is TRBV5-4 and J is TRBJ2-7; D might be TRBD1 (6 bases). Sample: memory CD4+ T cells from blood. CDR3 sequence reads: CASSSGDTIYEQYF. The CDR3 DNA sequence: TGTGCCAGCAGCTCCGGGGACACGATCTACGAGCAGTACTTC.